Listed here are 4 T cell receptor beta chains from one sample, sequenced in a study of blood T cell repertoires in COVID-19. This table comes from immunoSEQ multiplex PCR, and its TCRdb copy is limited to in-frame clones, with some not included. This table holds around 130,000 clones, about 80% found once. Sequencing was performed on peripheral blood. These receptors were obtained from a woman aged 50 to 60 with acute or convalescent COVID-19.

CDR3 residues: CASSLGGQINEKLFF. CDR3 DNA sequence: TGTGCCAGCAGCTTAGGAGGCCAGATTAATGAAAAACTGTTTTTT. The V gene is TRBV7-2, the J gene TRBJ1-4; D gene unclear. This CDR3 comprises 15 residues. Germline V gene data show CDR1 as SGHTA and CDR2 as FQGNSA. Deletions cut 1 base from V and 4 bases from J, with 10 bases between.

The chain recombines TRBV27 with TRBJ2-3, with 15 bases aligning to TRBD2. The CDR3 extends over 20 amino acids. Trimming removed 6 bases from V and 1 base from J; junction bases left unmatched: 14. The germline V gene has CDR1 MNHEY and CDR2 SMNVEV (reference sequence). DNA for the CDR3: TGTGCCAGCAGCCTATATGGACTAGCGGGGGGGCAGAGCGGCACAGATACGCAGTATTTT. As protein: CASSLYGLAGGQSGTDTQYF.

This chain uses TRBV4-1 with TRBJ1-2, with unresolved D. The CDR3 runs 12 residues. The germline gives CDR1 MGHRA, CDR2 YSYEKL. V lost 5 bases and J lost 8, with 12 bases in between. Here the CDR3 reads CASSAGKNGYTF. CDR3 DNA sequence: TGCGCCAGCAGCGCGGGAAAAAACGGCTACACCTTC.

The CDR3 DNA reads as TGTGCCAGCAGCAATCACAGGGGGGTCGACACTGAAGCTTTCTTT. It yields the protein CASSNHRGVDTEAFF. This rearrangement joins TRBV9 to TRBJ1-1; 8 nucleotides match TRBD1. After removal of 4 bases from V and 3 bases from J, the junction contained 8 bases not matched to a gene. Germline V gene data show CDR1 as SGDLS and CDR2 as YYNGEE. The CDR3 length is 15 residues.